This TCR beta chain derives from a study of CD8+ T cells in alopecia areata. Treatment given: oral pan-JAK inhibitor, 5-10 mg twice daily. This clone was counted many times. Isolated RNA was reverse transcribed into cDNA used as the sequencing template. Sequencing used immunoSEQ multiplex PCR; TCRdb keeps in-frame clones, though not all of them. The data show 150,000 to 200,000 clones, with around three fifths seen just once and 1.3% held by the top ten. Germline lookup yields CDR1 MRHNA and CDR2 SNTAGT. The CDR3 sequence is 15 residues long. Trimming took 3 bases from V and 0 from J, leaving 6 bases between them.

The TCR was taken from a human donor with alopecia areata. Sequenced here: CD4+ T cells sorted from blood, sampled around week 47, from a patient treated with tofacitinib. The V and J genes are TRBV6-4 and TRBJ2-6; TRBD2 is a possible D gene (5 bases). The CDR3 region is CASSERDSGANVLTF. The CDR3 DNA reads TGTGCCAGCAGTGAACGGGACTCTGGGGCCAACGTCCTGACTTTC.